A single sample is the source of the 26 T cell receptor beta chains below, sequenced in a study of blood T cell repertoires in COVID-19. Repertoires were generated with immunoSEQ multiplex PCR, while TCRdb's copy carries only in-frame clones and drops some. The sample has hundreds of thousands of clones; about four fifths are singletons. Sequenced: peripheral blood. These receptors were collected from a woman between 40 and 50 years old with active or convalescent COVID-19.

CDR3 region: CSVTGGINTEAFF. CDR3 DNA: TGCAGCGTGACAGGGGGCATAAACACTGAAGCTTTCTTT. This chain joins TRBV29-1 and TRBJ1-1; 10 bases match TRBD1. Germline lookup yields CDR1 SQVTM and CDR2 ANQGSEA. CDR3 length: 13 amino acids. Trimming cost V 6 bases and J 2 bases; bases outside gene matches: 3. The whole variable domain, remainder taken from reference TRBV29-1 and TRBJ1-1, is SAVISQKPSRDICQRGTSLTIQCQVDSQVTMMFWYRQQPGQSLTLIATANQGSEATYESGFVIDKFPISRPNLTFSTLTVSNMSPEDSSIYLCSVTGGINTEAFFGQGTRLTVV.

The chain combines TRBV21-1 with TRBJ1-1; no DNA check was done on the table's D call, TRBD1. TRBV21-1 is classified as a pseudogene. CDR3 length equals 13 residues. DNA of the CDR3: TGTGCCAGCAGCAAAGCCCAGGACACTGAAGCTTTCTTT. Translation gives CASSKAQDTEAFF.

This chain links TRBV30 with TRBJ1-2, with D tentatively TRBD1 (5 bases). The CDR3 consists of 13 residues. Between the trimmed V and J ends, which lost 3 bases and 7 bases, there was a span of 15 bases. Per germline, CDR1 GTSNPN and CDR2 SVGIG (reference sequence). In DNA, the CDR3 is TGTGCCTGGAGGGCAGCTTTGGGGCTTGGCTACACCTTC. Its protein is CAWRAALGLGYTF.

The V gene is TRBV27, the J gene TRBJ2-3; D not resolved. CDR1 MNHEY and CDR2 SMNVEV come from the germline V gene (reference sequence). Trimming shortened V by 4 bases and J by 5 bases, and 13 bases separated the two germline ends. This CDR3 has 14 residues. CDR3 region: CASSSSLTGDTQYF. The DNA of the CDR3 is TGTGCCAGCAGTTCCTCCCTTACGGGAGATACGCAGTATTTT.

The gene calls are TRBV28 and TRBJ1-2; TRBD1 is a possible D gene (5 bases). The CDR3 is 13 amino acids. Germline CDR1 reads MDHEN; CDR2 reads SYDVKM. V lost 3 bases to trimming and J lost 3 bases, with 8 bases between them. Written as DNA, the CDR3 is TGTGCCAGCAGTTTGGGGCAGTACTATGGCTACACCTTC. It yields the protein CASSLGQYYGYTF.

The DNA of the CDR3 is TGTGCCAGCAGTTTATTAGGGGGGGGTCACCAAGAGACCCAGTACTTC. Protein sequence: CASSLLGGGHQETQYF. This sequence joins TRBV28 and TRBJ2-5; possibly TRBD2 for D (7 bases). Germline V gene sequence: CDR1 MDHEN, CDR2 SYDVKM. This CDR3 contains 16 residues. With 1 base removed from V and 0 bases from J, the gap between germline ends came to 12 bases.

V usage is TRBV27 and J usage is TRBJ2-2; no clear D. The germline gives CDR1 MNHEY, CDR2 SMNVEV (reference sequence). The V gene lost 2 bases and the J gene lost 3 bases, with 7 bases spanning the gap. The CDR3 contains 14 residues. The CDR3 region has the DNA TGTGCCAGCAGTTTAGAGGTCTACACCGGGGAGCTGTTTTTT. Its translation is CASSLEVYTGELFF.

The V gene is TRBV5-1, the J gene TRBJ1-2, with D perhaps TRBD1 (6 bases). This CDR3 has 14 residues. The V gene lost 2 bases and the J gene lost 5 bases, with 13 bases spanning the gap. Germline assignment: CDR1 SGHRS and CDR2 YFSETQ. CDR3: CASSFTGNLYGYTF. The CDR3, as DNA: TGCGCCAGCAGCTTCACAGGGAATCTGTATGGCTACACCTTC.

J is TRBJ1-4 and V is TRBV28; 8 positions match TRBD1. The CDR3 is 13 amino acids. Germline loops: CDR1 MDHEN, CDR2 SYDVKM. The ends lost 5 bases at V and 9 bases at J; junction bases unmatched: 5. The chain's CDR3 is CASSPRTGKKLFF. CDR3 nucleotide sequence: TGTGCCAGCAGTCCGAGGACAGGGAAAAAACTGTTTTTT.

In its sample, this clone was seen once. The CDR3 bases are TGCAGTGCTACCGACAGGGTTGGCTACACCTTC. Protein product: CSATDRVGYTF. The V gene is TRBV20-1, the J gene TRBJ1-2; 7 bases fit TRBD1. Losses at the gene ends were 4 bases for V and 7 bases for J; bases not matched to a gene: 3. The CDR3 is 11 residues long. Germline V gene lookup returns CDR1 DFQATT and CDR2 SNEGSKA (reference sequence).

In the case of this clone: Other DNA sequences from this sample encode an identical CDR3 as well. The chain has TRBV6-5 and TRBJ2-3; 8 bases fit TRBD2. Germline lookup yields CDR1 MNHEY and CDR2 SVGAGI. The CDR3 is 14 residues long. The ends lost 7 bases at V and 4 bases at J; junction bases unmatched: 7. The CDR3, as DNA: TGTGCCAGCAATCTGGCGGGGGGACCAGATACGCAGTATTTT. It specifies CASNLAGGPDTQYF.

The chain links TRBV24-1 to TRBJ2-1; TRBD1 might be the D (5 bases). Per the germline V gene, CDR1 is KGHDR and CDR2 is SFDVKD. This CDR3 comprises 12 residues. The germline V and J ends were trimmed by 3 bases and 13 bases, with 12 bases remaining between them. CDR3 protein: CATSDARTRQFF. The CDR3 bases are TGTGCCACCAGTGATGCCAGGACAAGACAGTTCTTC.

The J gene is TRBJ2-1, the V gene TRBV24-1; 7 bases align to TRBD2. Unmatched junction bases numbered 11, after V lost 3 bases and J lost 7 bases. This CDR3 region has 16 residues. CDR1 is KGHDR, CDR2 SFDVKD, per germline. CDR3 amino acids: CATSDTIRAGENEQFF. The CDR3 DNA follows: TGTGCCACCAGTGATACGATCCGGGCGGGAGAGAATGAGCAGTTCTTC.

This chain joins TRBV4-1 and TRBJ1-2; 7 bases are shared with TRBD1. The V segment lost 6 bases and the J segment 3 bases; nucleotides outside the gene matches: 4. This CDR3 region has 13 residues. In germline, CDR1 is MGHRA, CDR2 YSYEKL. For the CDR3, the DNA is TGCGCCAGCAGTGCGGACAGGCACTATGGCTACACCTTC. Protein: CASSADRHYGYTF.

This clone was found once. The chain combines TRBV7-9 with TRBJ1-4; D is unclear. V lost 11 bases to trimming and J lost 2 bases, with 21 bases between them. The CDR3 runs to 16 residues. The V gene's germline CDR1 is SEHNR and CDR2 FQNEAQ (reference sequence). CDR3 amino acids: CAYTSGEMWTNEKLFF. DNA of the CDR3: TGTGCCTATACGTCCGGGGAAATGTGGACTAATGAAAAACTGTTTTTT. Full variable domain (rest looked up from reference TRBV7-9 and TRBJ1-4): DTGVSQNPRHKITKRGQNVTFRCDPISEHNRLYWYRQTLGQGPEFLTYFQNEAQLEKSRLLSDRFSAERPKGSFSTLEIQRTEQGDSAMYLCAYTSGEMWTNEKLFFGSGTQLSVL.

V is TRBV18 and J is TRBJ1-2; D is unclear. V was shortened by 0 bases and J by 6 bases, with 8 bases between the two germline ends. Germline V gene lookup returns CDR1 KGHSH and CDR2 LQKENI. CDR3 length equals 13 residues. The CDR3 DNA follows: TGTGCCAGCTCACCACCGAACGGGAATGGCTACACCTTC. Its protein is CASSPPNGNGYTF.

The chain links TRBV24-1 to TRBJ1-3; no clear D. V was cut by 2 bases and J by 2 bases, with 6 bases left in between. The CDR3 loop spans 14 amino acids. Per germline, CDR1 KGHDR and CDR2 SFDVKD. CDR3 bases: TGTGCCACCAGTGATTCCCGCGCTGGAAACACCATATATTTT. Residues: CATSDSRAGNTIYF.

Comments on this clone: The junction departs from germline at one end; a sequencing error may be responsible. Here the CDR3 DNA reads TGTGCTAGCAGCGAAGAGGTTTTTGAAAAACTGTTTTTT. Translating it yields CASSEEVFEKLFF. The chain has TRBV7-7 and TRBJ1-4; D is unclear. CDR1 is SSHAT, CDR2 FNYEAQ, per germline (reference sequence). The CDR3 loop spans 13 amino acids. Using reference TRBV7-7 and TRBJ1-4 for the parts outside the CDR3, the full variable domain is GAGVSQSPRYKVTKRGQDVTLRCDPISSHATLYWYQQALGQGPEFLTYFNYEAQPDKSGLPSDRFSAERPEGSISTLTIQRTEQRDSAMYRCASSEEVFEKLFFGSGTQLSVL.

CDR3 sequence: CASSFTGLTSYEQYF. CDR3 coding DNA: TGTGCCAGCAGCTTCACAGGCCTTACCTCCTACGAGCAGTACTTC. The rearrangement joins TRBV7-9 to TRBJ2-7, with D tentatively TRBD1 (5 bases). The CDR3 loop spans 15 amino acids. Germline V gives CDR1 SEHNR, CDR2 FQNEAQ (reference sequence). V was cut by 3 bases and J by 0 bases, with 12 bases left in between.

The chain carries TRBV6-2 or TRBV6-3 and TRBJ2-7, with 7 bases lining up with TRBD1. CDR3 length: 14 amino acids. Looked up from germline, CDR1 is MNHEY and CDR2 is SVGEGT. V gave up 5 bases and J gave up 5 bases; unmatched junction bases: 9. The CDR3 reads CASSRQGPRDEQYF. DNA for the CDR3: TGTGCCAGCAGTCGACAGGGACCACGGGACGAGCAGTACTTC.

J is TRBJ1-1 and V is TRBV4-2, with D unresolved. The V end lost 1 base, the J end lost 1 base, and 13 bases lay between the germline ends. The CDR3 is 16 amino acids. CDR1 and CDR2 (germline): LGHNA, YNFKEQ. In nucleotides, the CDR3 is TGTGCCAGCAGCCAAGGCTTGTTGGCGGCGAACACTGAAGCTTTCTTT. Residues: CASSQGLLAANTEAFF.

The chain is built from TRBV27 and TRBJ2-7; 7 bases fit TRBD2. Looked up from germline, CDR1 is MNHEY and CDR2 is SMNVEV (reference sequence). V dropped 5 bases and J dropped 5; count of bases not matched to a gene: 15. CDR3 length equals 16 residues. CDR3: CASSASPTSAAHEQYF. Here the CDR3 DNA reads TGTGCCAGCAGTGCTTCCCCCACTAGCGCGGCCCACGAGCAGTACTTC.

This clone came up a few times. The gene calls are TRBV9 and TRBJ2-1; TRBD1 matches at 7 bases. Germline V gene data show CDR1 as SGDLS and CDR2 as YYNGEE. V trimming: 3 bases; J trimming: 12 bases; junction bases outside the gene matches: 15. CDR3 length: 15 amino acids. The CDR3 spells CASSAMARDSVRQFF. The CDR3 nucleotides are TGTGCCAGCAGCGCGATGGCCCGGGACAGCGTGAGGCAGTTCTTC.

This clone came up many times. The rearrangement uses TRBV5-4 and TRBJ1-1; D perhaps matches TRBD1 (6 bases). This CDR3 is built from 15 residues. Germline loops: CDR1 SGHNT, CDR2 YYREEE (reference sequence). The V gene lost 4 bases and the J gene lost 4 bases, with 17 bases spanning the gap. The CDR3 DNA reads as TGTGCCAGCAGCAGCCGCGGGGGGGCCGGCACTGAAGCTTTCTTT. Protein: CASSSRGGAGTEAFF.

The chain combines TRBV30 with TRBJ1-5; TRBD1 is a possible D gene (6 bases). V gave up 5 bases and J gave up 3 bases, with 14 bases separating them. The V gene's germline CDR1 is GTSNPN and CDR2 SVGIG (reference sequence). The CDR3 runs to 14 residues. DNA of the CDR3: TGTGCCTGGGCCGGGCAGGGGTTCAATCAGCCCCAGCATTTT. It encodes CAWAGQGFNQPQHF.

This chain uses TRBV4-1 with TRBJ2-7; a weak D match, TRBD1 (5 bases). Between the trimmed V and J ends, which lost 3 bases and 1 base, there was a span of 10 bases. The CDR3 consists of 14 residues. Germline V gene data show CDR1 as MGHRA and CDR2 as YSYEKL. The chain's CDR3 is CASSQQDTSYEQYF. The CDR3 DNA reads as TGCGCCAGCAGCCAGCAGGACACATCCTACGAGCAGTACTTC.